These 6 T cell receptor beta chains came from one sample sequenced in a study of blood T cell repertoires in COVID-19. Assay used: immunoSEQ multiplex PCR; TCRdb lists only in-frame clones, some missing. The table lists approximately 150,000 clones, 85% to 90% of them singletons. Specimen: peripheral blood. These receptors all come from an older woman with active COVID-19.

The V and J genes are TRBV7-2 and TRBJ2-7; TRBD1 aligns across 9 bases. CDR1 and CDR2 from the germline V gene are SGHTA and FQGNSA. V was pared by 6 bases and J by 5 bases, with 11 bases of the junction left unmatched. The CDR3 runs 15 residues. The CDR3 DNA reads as TGTGCCAGCAGAATAACGACAGGGGGTTACGACGAGCAGTACTTC. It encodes CASRITTGGYDEQYF.

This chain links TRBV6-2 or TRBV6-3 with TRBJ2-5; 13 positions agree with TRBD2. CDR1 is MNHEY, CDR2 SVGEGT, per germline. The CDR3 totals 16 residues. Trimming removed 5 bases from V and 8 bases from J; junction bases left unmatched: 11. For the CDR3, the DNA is TGTGCCAGCAGTCGTGCCGGGACTAGCGGGGTGGGCACCCAGTACTTC. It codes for CASSRAGTSGVGTQYF.

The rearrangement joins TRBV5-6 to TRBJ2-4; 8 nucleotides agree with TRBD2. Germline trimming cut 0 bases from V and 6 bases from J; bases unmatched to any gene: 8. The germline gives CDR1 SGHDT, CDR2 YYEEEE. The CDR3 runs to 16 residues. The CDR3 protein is CASSLAPGRVGNIQYF. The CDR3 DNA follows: TGTGCCAGCAGCTTGGCCCCCGGGAGGGTGGGAAACATTCAGTACTTC.

The CDR3 sequence is CASSPDVSGEKLFF. For the CDR3, the DNA is TGTGCCAGCAGCCCTGACGTGTCAGGTGAAAAACTGTTTTTT. The genes are TRBV5-4 and TRBJ1-4; D uncertain. This CDR3 is built from 14 residues. The V gene lost 4 bases and the J gene lost 7 bases, with 14 bases spanning the gap. Germline CDR1 and CDR2: SGHNT and YYREEE (reference sequence). Based on the CDR3 plus reference TRBV5-4 and TRBJ1-4, the full variable domain is ETGVTQSPTHLIKTRGQQVTLRCSSQSGHNTVSWYQQALGQGPQFIFQYYREEENGRGNFPPRFSGLQFPNYSSELNVNALELDDSALYLCASSPDVSGEKLFFGSGTQLSVL.

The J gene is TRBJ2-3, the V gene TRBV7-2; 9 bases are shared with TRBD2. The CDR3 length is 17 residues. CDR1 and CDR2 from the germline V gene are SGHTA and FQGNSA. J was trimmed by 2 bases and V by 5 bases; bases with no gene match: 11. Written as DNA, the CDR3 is TGTGCCAGCAGCCTAAATGGACTAGCGAATCCCACAGATACGCAGTATTTT. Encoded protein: CASSLNGLANPTDTQYF. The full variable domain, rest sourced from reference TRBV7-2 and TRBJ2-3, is GAGVSQSPSNKVTEKGKDVELRCDPISGHTALYWYRQSLGQGLEFLIYFQGNSAPDKSGLPSDRFSAERTGGSVSTLTIQRTQQEDSAVYLCASSLNGLANPTDTQYFGPGTRLTVL.

The CDR3 region is CASKRGQTYEQYF. The CDR3, as DNA: TGTGCCAGCAAGAGGGGACAAACCTACGAGCAGTACTTC. The J gene is TRBJ2-7, the V gene TRBV28, with a weak D call TRBD1 (6 bases). V was shortened by 7 bases and J by 2 bases, with 12 bases between the two germline ends. Germline V gene sequence: CDR1 MDHEN, CDR2 SYDVKM. This CDR3 region has 13 residues.